The source of this T cell receptor beta chain is a study of siplizumab effects on memory and regulatory T cells. The CDR3 loop spans 14 amino acids. The V end was cut by 1 base, the J end by 1 base, with 8 bases between. CDR1 and CDR2 (germline): GTSNPN, SVGIG (reference sequence). Every sample had approximately 10^5 of its TCR templates assayed. Assay: immunoSEQ multiplex PCR; the TCRdb copy retains only in-frame clones and omits some. The table has roughly 100,000 clones, about 92% seen once. Material for sequencing was CD4+ T cells sorted from blood. This sequence originates from a human donor in good health. The chain carries TRBV30 and TRBJ2-4, with unresolved D. CDR3 in DNA: TGTGCCTGGAGTGAAGGAATCGCCAAAAACATTCAGTACTTC. It is translated as CAWSEGIAKNIQYF.